Shown below are 13 T cell receptor beta chains from a single sample sequenced in a study of control samples from healthy donors and cancer patients. Sequenced by immunoSEQ multiplex PCR; TCRdb stores in-frame clones only, minus some. The data show roughly 100,000 clones, with around 90% seen just once and 13% to 15% held by the top ten. Material for sequencing was blood. The receptors were gathered from a man aged 25-45 years in good health.

The chain couples TRBV6-5 to TRBJ2-1, with TRBD2 matching 7 bases. The CDR3 has 13 amino acids. The V gene end was trimmed by 8 bases and the J gene end by 2 bases; junction bases not matched to a gene: 3. Germline V gives CDR1 MNHEY, CDR2 SVGAGI. CDR3 DNA sequence: TGTGCCAGCCAAAGCGGGACCTACAATGAGCAGTTCTTC. It translates to CASQSGTYNEQFF.

The chain carries TRBV12-3 or TRBV12-4 and TRBJ1-2; no clear D. The CDR3 totals 12 residues. Trimming cost V 1 base and J 8 bases, with 8 bases left between them. The CDR3 coding sequence is TGTGCCAGCAGTTTAGGAGTGGGGGGCTACACCTTC. Amino acids: CASSLGVGGYTF.

This clone was found once. V gene TRBV27 combines with J gene TRBJ2-6; D unclear. CDR3 length: 16 residues. Trimming cost V 6 bases and J 0 bases, with 12 bases left between them. CDR1 is MNHEY and CDR2 is SMNVEV in the germline V gene (reference sequence). CDR3 coding DNA: TGTGCCAGCAGGAGATACCGCGACTCTGGGGCCAACGTCCTGACTTTC. It yields the protein CASRRYRDSGANVLTF.

The count of this clone is one. This rearrangement joins TRBV9 to TRBJ1-3; 9 bases are a match to TRBD1. Germline trimming cut 4 bases from V and 4 bases from J; bases unmatched to any gene: 12. Germline V gene lookup returns CDR1 SGDLS and CDR2 YYNGEE. This CDR3 contains 17 residues. The CDR3 region has the DNA TGTGCCAGCAGCTTTCGGCCGACGACAGGGGGAGGAAACACCATATATTTT. Its translation: CASSFRPTTGGGNTIYF.

V gene TRBV29-1 combines with J gene TRBJ1-2, with 10 nucleotides matching TRBD1. This CDR3 region has 13 residues. The V and J ends lost 6 bases and 4 bases, in that order; junction bases with no gene match: 5. Germline values: CDR1 SQVTM, CDR2 ANQGSEA. This CDR3 reads CSVRQGASYGYTF. CDR3 bases: TGCAGCGTGCGACAGGGGGCCTCCTATGGCTACACCTTC.

This rearrangement joins TRBV5-4 to TRBJ2-6; D is unresolved. The CDR3 spans 15 residues. The germline gives CDR1 SGHNT, CDR2 YYREEE (reference sequence). The V gene lost 0 bases and the J gene lost 1 base, with 5 bases spanning the gap. The CDR3 loop is CASSLARSGANVLTF. DNA for the CDR3: TGTGCCAGCAGCTTGGCAAGGTCTGGGGCCAACGTCCTGACTTTC. The variable domain in full, completed from reference TRBV5-4 and TRBJ2-6, reads ETGVTQSPTHLIKTRGQQVTLRCSSQSGHNTVSWYQQALGQGPQFIFQYYREEENGRGNFPPRFSGLQFPNYSSELNVNALELDDSALYLCASSLARSGANVLTFGAGSRLTVL.

V is TRBV15 and J is TRBJ2-7; D not resolved. Germline CDR1 reads LNHNV; CDR2 reads YYDKDF (reference sequence). V was pared by 0 bases and J by 9 bases, with 12 bases between. The CDR3 is 13 residues long. CDR3 DNA: TGTGCCACCAGCAGAGATTTAGGCGGTGCGCAGTACTTC. Translation: CATSRDLGGAQYF.

The V call is TRBV6-1, the J call TRBJ2-7; no reliable D call. Trimming removed 2 bases from V and 3 bases from J, with 14 bases in between. This CDR3 contains 15 residues. Germline CDR1 reads MNHNS; CDR2 reads SASEGT. The CDR3 protein is CASSESTATVYEQYF. Written as DNA, the CDR3 is TGTGCCAGCAGTGAATCAACAGCGACGGTCTACGAGCAGTACTTC.

The V gene is TRBV18, the J gene TRBJ1-2, with D unclear. This CDR3 region has 14 residues. V was shortened by 2 bases and J by 2 bases, with 9 bases between the two germline ends. CDR1 and CDR2 (germline): KGHSH, LQKENI. The CDR3 coding sequence is TGTGCCAGCTCACCAGGGTCGGGGAACTATGGCTACACCTTC. Protein product: CASSPGSGNYGYTF. Full variable domain (missing parts from reference TRBV18 and TRBJ1-2): NAGVMQNPRHLVRRRGQEARLRCSPMKGHSHVYWYRQLPEEGLKFMVYLQKENIIDESGMPKERFSAEFPKEGPSILRIQQVVRGDSAAYFCASSPGSGNYGYTFGSGTRLTVV.

This clone was found once. V and J are TRBV11-2 and TRBJ1-5; D is undetermined. The germline gives CDR1 SGHAT, CDR2 FQNNGV. The ends were cut back, 3 bases at V and 5 bases at J, with 8 bases in the middle. There are 13 residues in the CDR3. CDR3: CASSFTGDQPQHF. The DNA for the CDR3 is TGTGCCAGCAGCTTCACTGGAGATCAGCCCCAGCATTTT.

The chain recombines TRBV10-3 with TRBJ2-1, with D tentatively TRBD2 (6 bases). CDR1 and CDR2 (germline): ENHRY, SYGVKD. The V and J ends lost 2 bases and 5 bases respectively, with 7 bases between them. This CDR3 contains 13 residues. The CDR3 loop is CAISEGGDNEQFF. CDR3 coding DNA: TGTGCCATCAGTGAGGGAGGGGACAATGAGCAGTTCTTC.

The gene calls are TRBV5-6 and TRBJ2-7; D gene unclear. Germline lookup yields CDR1 SGHDT and CDR2 YYEEEE. Trimming shortened V by 1 base and J by 7 bases, and 6 bases separated the two germline ends. The CDR3 loop spans 11 amino acids. CDR3 coding DNA: TGTGCCAGCAGCTTGAATAGGGAGCAGTACTTC. This codes for CASSLNREQYF.

This chain uses TRBV6-5 with TRBJ1-2, with D maybe TRBD1 (5 bases). From germline, CDR1 is MNHEY and CDR2 SVGAGI. The CDR3 totals 13 residues. V lost 4 bases, J lost 5 bases, and 11 bases lay in between. CDR3 DNA: TGTGCCAGCAGTTCCCAGGGTTTTTATGGCTACACCTTC. Translating it yields CASSSQGFYGYTF.